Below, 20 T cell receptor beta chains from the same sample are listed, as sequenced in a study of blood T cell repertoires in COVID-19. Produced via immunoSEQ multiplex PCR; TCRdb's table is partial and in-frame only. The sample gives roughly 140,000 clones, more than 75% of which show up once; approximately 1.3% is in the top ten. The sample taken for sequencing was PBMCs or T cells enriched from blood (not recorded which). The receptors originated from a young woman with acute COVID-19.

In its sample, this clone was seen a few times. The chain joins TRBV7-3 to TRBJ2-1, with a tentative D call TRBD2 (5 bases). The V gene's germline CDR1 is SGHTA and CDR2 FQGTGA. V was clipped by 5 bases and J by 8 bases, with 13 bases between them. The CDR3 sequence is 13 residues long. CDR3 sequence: CASSLERVDEQFF. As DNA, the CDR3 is TGTGCCAGCAGCCTTGAGAGGGTTGATGAGCAGTTCTTC.

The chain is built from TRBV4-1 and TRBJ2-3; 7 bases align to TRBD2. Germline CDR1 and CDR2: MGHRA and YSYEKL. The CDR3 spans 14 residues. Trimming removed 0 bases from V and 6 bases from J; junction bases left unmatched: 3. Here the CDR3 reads CASSQDTSVDTQYF. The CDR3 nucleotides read TGCGCCAGCAGCCAAGATACTAGCGTGGATACGCAGTATTTT.

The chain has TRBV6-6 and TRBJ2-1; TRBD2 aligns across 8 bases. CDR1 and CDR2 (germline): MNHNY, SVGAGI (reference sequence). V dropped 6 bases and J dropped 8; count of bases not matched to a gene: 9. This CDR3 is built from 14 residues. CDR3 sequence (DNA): TGTGCCAGCAGGACAAGCGGGAGTGTCTATGAGCAGTTCTTC. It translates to CASRTSGSVYEQFF.

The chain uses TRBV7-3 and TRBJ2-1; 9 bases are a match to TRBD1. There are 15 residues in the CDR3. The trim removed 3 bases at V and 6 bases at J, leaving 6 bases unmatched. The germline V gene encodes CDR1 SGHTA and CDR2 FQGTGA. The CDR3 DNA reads TGTGCCAGCAGCTTTAGCCTGACAGGGGGCAATGAGCAGTTCTTC. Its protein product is CASSFSLTGGNEQFF.

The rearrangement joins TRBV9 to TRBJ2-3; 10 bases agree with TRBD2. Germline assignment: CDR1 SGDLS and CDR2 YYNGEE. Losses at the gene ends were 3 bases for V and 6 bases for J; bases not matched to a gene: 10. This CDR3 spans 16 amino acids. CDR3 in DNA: TGTGCCAGCAGCGGTACTCTAGCGGGAGAGGCGGATACGCAGTATTTT. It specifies CASSGTLAGEADTQYF. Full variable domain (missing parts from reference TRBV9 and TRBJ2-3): DSGVTQTPKHLITATGQRVTLRCSPRSGDLSVYWYQQSLDQGLQFLIQYYNGEERAKGNILERFSAQQFPDLHSELNLSSLELGDSALYFCASSGTLAGEADTQYFGPGTRLTVL.

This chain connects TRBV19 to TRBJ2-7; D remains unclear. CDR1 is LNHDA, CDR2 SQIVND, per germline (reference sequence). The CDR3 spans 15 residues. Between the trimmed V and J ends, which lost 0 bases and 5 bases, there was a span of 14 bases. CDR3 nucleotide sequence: TGTGCCAGTAGTATAGATCTTGTTGGCAGTGACGAGCAGTACTTC. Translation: CASSIDLVGSDEQYF.

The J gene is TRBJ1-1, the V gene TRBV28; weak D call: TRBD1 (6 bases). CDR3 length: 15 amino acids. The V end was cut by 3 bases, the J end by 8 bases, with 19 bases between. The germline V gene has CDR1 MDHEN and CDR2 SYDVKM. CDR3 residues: CASSFYPPSTGEAFF. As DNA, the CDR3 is TGTGCCAGCAGTTTTTACCCCCCAAGTACAGGGGAAGCTTTCTTT.

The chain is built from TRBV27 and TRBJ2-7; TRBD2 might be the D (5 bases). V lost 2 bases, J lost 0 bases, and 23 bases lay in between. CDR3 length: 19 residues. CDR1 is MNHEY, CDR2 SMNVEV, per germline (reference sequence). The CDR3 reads CASSLPGEWNIGDSYEQYF. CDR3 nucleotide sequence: TGTGCCAGCAGTTTACCCGGGGAATGGAACATTGGAGACTCCTACGAGCAGTACTTC.

DNA for the CDR3: TGTGCCATCAGTGAGGGGACAGGGGGAAATTCACCCCTCCACTTT. Translating gives CAISEGTGGNSPLHF. The gene calls are TRBV10-3 and TRBJ1-6, with TRBD1 matching over 11 bases. The CDR3 length is 15 residues. Per the germline V gene, CDR1 is ENHRY and CDR2 is SYGVKD. J gave up 7 bases and V 2 bases, and 1 base lay outside the gene matches.

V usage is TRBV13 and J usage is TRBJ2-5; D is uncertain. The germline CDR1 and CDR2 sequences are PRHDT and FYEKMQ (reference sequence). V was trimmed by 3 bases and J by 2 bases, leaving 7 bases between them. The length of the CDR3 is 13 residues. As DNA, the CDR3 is TGTGCCAGCAGCTTTGACTCACAAGAGACCCAGTACTTC. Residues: CASSFDSQETQYF.

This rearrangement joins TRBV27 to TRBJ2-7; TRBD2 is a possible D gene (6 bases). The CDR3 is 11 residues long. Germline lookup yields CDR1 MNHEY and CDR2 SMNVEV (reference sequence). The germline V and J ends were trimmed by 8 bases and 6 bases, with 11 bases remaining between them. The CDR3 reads CASQRRGEQYF. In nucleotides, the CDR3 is TGTGCCAGCCAAAGGAGGGGCGAGCAGTACTTC.

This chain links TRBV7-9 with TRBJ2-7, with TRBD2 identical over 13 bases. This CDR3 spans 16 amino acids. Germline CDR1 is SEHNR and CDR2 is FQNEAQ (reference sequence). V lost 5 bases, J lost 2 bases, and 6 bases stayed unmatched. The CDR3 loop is CASSPGTSGATYEQYF. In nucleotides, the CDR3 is TGTGCCAGCAGCCCCGGGACTAGCGGGGCGACCTACGAGCAGTACTTC.

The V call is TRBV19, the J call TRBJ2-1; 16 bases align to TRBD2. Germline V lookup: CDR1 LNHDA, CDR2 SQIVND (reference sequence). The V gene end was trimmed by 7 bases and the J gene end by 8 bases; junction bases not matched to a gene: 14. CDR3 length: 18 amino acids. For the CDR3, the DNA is TGTGCCAGTACCCGACGGGGACTAGCGGGGGGGGAAACGGATGAGCAGTTCTTC. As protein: CASTRRGLAGGETDEQFF.

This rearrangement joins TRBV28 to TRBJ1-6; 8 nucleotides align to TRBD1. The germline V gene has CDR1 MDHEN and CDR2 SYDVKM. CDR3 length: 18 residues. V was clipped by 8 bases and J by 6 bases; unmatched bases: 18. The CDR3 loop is CASVDHLDRDRFNSPLHF. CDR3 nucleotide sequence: TGTGCCAGCGTAGATCACTTGGACAGGGACAGGTTTAATTCACCCCTCCACTTT.

The CDR3 protein is CASSFWTSGNEQFF. CDR3 nucleotide sequence: TGTGCCAGCAGCTTCTGGACTAGCGGGAATGAGCAGTTCTTC. The chain is built from TRBV7-2 and TRBJ2-1; 11 positions match TRBD2. The germline V gene encodes CDR1 SGHTA and CDR2 FQGNSA. After removal of 3 bases from V and 7 bases from J, the junction contained 2 bases not matched to a gene. The CDR3 sequence is 14 residues long.

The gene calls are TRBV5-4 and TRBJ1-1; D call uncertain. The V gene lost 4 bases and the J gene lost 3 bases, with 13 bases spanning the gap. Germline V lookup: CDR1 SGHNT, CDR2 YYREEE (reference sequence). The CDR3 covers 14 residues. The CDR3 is CASSPTGRDTEAFF. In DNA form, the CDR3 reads TGTGCCAGCAGCCCCACGGGGAGGGACACTGAAGCTTTCTTT. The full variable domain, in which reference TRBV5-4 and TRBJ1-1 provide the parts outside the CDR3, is ETGVTQSPTHLIKTRGQQVTLRCSSQSGHNTVSWYQQALGQGPQFIFQYYREEENGRGNFPPRFSGLQFPNYSSELNVNALELDDSALYLCASSPTGRDTEAFFGQGTRLTVV.

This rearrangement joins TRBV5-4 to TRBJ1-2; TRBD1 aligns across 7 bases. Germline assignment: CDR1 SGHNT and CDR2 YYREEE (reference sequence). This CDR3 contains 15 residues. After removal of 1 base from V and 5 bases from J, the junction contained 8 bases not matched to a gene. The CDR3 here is CASSLRQGSVYGYTF. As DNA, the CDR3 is TGTGCCAGCAGCTTGAGACAGGGCTCCGTATATGGCTACACCTTC.

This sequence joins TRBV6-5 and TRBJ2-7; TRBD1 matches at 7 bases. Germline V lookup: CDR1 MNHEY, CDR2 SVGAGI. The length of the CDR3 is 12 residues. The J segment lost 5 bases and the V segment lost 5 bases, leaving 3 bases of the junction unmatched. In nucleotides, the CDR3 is TGTGCCAGCAGTCACAGGGGCAACGAGCAGTACTTC. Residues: CASSHRGNEQYF.

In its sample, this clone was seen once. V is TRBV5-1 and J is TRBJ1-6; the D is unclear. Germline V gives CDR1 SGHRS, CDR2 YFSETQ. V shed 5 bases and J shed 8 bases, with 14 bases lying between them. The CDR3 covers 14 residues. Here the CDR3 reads CASRGASDHSPLHF. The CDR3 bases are TGCGCCAGCAGAGGAGCGAGCGATCATTCACCCCTCCACTTT.

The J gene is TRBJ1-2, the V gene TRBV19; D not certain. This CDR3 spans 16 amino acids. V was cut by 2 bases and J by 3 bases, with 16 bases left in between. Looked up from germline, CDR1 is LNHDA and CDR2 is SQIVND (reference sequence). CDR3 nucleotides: TGTGCCAGTAGTATAACTTTAACGGGGAGTGACTATGGCTACACCTTC. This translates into CASSITLTGSDYGYTF.